Below are 30 T cell receptor beta chains sequenced from a single sample in a study of blood T cell repertoires in COVID-19. The assay was immunoSEQ multiplex PCR, and TCRdb's table has in-frame clones only and misses some. This sample has hundreds of thousands of clones, with 85% to 90% found just once. Sequencing was performed on peripheral blood. These receptors were collected from a woman aged 70-85 years with COVID-19, enrolled during active disease.

J is TRBJ1-2 and V is TRBV27; no definite D call. The germline V gene has CDR1 MNHEY and CDR2 SMNVEV (reference sequence). CDR3 size: 12 residues. Trimming took 8 bases from V and 3 from J, leaving 10 bases between them. The CDR3 protein is CASAGTYYGYTF. The CDR3 bases are TGTGCCAGCGCCGGTACTTACTATGGCTACACCTTC.

The chain is built from TRBV6-5 and TRBJ2-3; 7 positions agree with TRBD1. The CDR3 consists of 14 residues. CDR1 is MNHEY and CDR2 is SVGAGI in the germline V gene. The J segment lost 3 bases and the V segment lost 6 bases, leaving 6 bases of the junction unmatched. The CDR3: CASRLTRGTDTQYF. CDR3 DNA sequence: TGTGCCAGCAGATTGACCAGGGGGACAGATACGCAGTATTTT.

This clone was picked up one time. V and J are TRBV29-1 and TRBJ1-1; a weak D match, TRBD1 (5 bases). The V end lost 0 bases, the J end lost 5 bases, and 31 bases lay between the germline ends. This CDR3 has 20 residues. Germline V gene lookup returns CDR1 SQVTM and CDR2 ANQGSEA. The CDR3 sequence: CSVEDYRLRGRLHPETEAFF. The DNA for the CDR3 is TGCAGCGTTGAAGACTACAGGTTAAGGGGAAGATTGCATCCTGAGACTGAAGCTTTCTTT.

The rearrangement uses TRBV11-2 and TRBJ2-7; D perhaps matches TRBD2 (5 bases). There are 13 residues in the CDR3. Germline V gives CDR1 SGHAT, CDR2 FQNNGV. V lost 5 bases to trimming and J lost 4 bases, with 12 bases between them. CDR3 DNA: TGTGCCAGCAGCCCCGGGGTGCGGTACGAGCAGTACTTC. This translates into CASSPGVRYEQYF.

The chain uses TRBV24-1 and TRBJ1-2; 7 bases are shared with TRBD1. V shed 4 bases, J shed 7 bases, and the junction held 5 bases outside the gene matches. Germline V lookup: CDR1 KGHDR, CDR2 SFDVKD. This CDR3 comprises 13 residues. The CDR3 nucleotides are TGTGCCACCAGTGAAACACAGGGGTTTGGCTACACCTTC. It specifies CATSETQGFGYTF.

This chain connects TRBV3-1 (or the pseudogene TRBV3-2) to TRBJ1-2, with 10 positions matching TRBD1. V was clipped by 3 bases and J by 0 bases; unmatched bases: 1. Germline values: CDR1 LGHDT, CDR2 YNNKEL (reference sequence). The CDR3 is made up of 15 amino acids. DNA for the CDR3: TGTGCCAGCAGCCAGGGGACAGGGGCTAACTATGGCTACACCTTC. This gives the protein CASSQGTGANYGYTF.

The chain employs TRBV20-1 and TRBJ1-2; unclear D gene. The CDR3 totals 11 residues. Germline assignment: CDR1 DFQATT and CDR2 SNEGSKA (reference sequence). Trimming removed 5 bases at V and 4 bases at J, with 8 bases between. CDR3 amino acids: CSAALGYGYTF. The CDR3 DNA sequence: TGCAGTGCTGCCCTCGGCTATGGCTACACCTTC.

V gene TRBV7-2 combines with J gene TRBJ2-7; D may be TRBD1 (7 bases). Germline loops: CDR1 SGHTA, CDR2 FQGNSA. This CDR3 is 11 amino acids long. V lost 5 bases and J lost 13, with 15 bases in between. The CDR3 spells CASSLQGGYYF. The CDR3 DNA follows: TGTGCCAGCAGCCTCCAGGGGGGTTACTACTTC.

The rearrangement links TRBV21-1 to TRBJ1-5; the table calls TRBD1, which could not be checked here. TRBV21-1 has pseudogene status. This CDR3 has 16 residues. The DNA for the CDR3 is TGTGCCAGCAGCACCCCGTTGGACAGCCTCAATCAGCCCCAGCATTTT. Encoded protein: CASSTPLDSLNQPQHF.

The chain carries TRBV18 and TRBJ1-2; no clear D gene. The CDR3 totals 13 residues. Germline V gene sequence: CDR1 KGHSH, CDR2 LQKENI. The V end lost 4 bases, the J end lost 8 bases, and 14 bases lay between the germline ends. Written as DNA, the CDR3 is TGTGCCAGCTCACACGGGGAGTCGCGCGGCTACACCTTC. Translating it yields CASSHGESRGYTF.

This chain uses TRBV12-3 or TRBV12-4 with TRBJ2-1; D call uncertain. The CDR3 sequence is 13 residues long. Trimming removed 6 bases from V and 8 bases from J, with 14 bases in between. For the CDR3, the DNA is TGTGCCAGCAGCCGAGATTCCATGGATGAGCAGTTCTTC. This gives the protein CASSRDSMDEQFF.

V usage is TRBV18 and J usage is TRBJ2-1; tentatively, D is TRBD2 (7 bases). V lost 6 bases and J lost 8, with 20 bases in between. This CDR3 contains 15 residues. CDR1 and CDR2 from the germline V gene are KGHSH and LQKENI. DNA of the CDR3: TGTGCCAGCTCCCGGGGGGCCGGTAGGAGCGATGAGCAGTTCTTC. It yields the protein CASSRGAGRSDEQFF.

This clone was seen a few times. The chain carries TRBV24-1 and TRBJ2-1; 9 positions match TRBD1. V shed 4 bases and J 6 bases; nucleotides not matched to a gene: 9. The germline V gene encodes CDR1 KGHDR and CDR2 SFDVKD. The CDR3 length is 16 residues. CDR3 coding DNA: TGTGCCACCAGTGAATCGGGACAGGGAGACTCCAATGAGCAGTTCTTC. Translated, it gives CATSESGQGDSNEQFF.

This clone was observed once. Other DNA sequences from this sample encode an identical CDR3 as well. This chain connects TRBV7-9 to TRBJ1-1, with TRBD1 as a possible D gene (5 bases). The V and J ends lost 3 bases and 2 bases respectively, with 7 bases between them. Germline V gene data show CDR1 as SEHNR and CDR2 as FQNEAQ (reference sequence). The CDR3 extends over 13 amino acids. The CDR3 DNA follows: TGTGCCAGCAGCTTTCAGGGAAACACTGAAGCTTTCTTT. Its protein is CASSFQGNTEAFF.

The rearrangement uses TRBV6-6 and TRBJ1-1; weak D call: TRBD1 (5 bases). Trimming cost V 5 bases and J 7 bases, with 17 bases left between them. The CDR3 loop spans 14 amino acids. Germline lookup yields CDR1 MNHNY and CDR2 SVGAGI (reference sequence). The CDR3 nucleotides are TGTGCCAGCAGTCAGATCGGCAGGGTCAATGAAGCTTTCTTT. Translated, it gives CASSQIGRVNEAFF.

This clone was counted a few times. The V and J genes are TRBV24-1 and TRBJ2-1; TRBD1 aligns across 7 bases. The CDR3 length is 14 residues. The J segment lost 8 bases and the V segment lost 4 bases, leaving 7 bases of the junction unmatched. Germline-derived CDR1 and CDR2 are KGHDR and SFDVKD. The CDR3 nucleotides are TGTGCCACCAGTGACCTGACAGGGCTCGATGAGCAGTTCTTC. It is translated as CATSDLTGLDEQFF.

In its sample, this clone was seen once. CDR3 sequence reads: CASSPGLARDGEQFF. In DNA form, the CDR3 reads TGTGCCAGCAGCCCCGGACTAGCGCGGGACGGGGAGCAGTTCTTC. The V call is TRBV3-1 (or the pseudogene TRBV3-2), the J call TRBJ2-1; 9 nucleotides agree with TRBD2. Germline trimming cut 4 bases from V and 10 bases from J; bases unmatched to any gene: 11. CDR3 length equals 15 residues. Germline CDR1 LGHDT, CDR2 YNNKEL (reference sequence).

The rearrangement uses TRBV18 and TRBJ1-5; 8 bases align to TRBD1. The trim removed 1 base at V and 7 bases at J, leaving 3 bases unmatched. The length of the CDR3 is 14 residues. Germline CDR1 KGHSH, CDR2 LQKENI. Here the CDR3 DNA reads TGTGCCAGCTCACCACTAGGACAGGGACAGCCCCAGCATTTT. It is translated as CASSPLGQGQPQHF.

This chain links TRBV30 with TRBJ2-7; 10 nucleotides match TRBD1. Germline V gives CDR1 GTSNPN, CDR2 SVGIG (reference sequence). The CDR3 extends over 14 amino acids. Trimming at V came to 4 bases and at J to 2 bases, leaving 5 bases not matched to a gene. The CDR3 loop is CAWTWDRGPYEQYF. The CDR3 nucleotides are TGTGCCTGGACCTGGGACAGGGGACCCTACGAGCAGTACTTC.

The V and J genes are TRBV7-3 and TRBJ1-1, with a tentative D call TRBD1 (5 bases). The CDR3 runs 13 residues. The germline V and J ends were trimmed by 6 bases and 5 bases, with 13 bases remaining between them. Germline-derived CDR1 and CDR2 are SGHTA and FQGTGA. DNA for the CDR3: TGTGCCAGCAGTGGGGGGAGAGGGACTGAAGCTTTCTTT. Residues: CASSGGRGTEAFF.

The V gene is TRBV7-3, the J gene TRBJ2-3; a possible D gene is TRBD2 (7 bases). Germline V gives CDR1 SGHTA, CDR2 FQGTGA. V lost 3 bases and J 1 base, leaving 11 bases between the germline ends. The CDR3 covers 15 residues. CDR3 nucleotide sequence: TGTGCCAGCAGCTTTACGGGGGGCGGCACAGATACGCAGTATTTT. It yields the protein CASSFTGGGTDTQYF.

The rearrangement links TRBV13 to TRBJ1-4, with 10 bases matching TRBD1. V shed 6 bases, J shed 7 bases, and the junction held 5 bases outside the gene matches. Germline CDR1 reads PRHDT; CDR2 reads FYEKMQ (reference sequence). The CDR3 runs to 14 residues. The CDR3 region has the DNA TGTGCCAGCAGAAAGACAGGGGGCATTGAAAAACTGTTTTTT. Its translation: CASRKTGGIEKLFF.

The chain uses TRBV5-1 and TRBJ1-2, with D possibly being TRBD1 (5 bases). Between the trimmed V and J ends, which lost 2 bases and 6 bases, there was a span of 14 bases. Germline CDR1 and CDR2: SGHRS and YFSETQ. There are 14 residues in the CDR3. The CDR3 here is CASSFRTQGHGYTF. As DNA, the CDR3 is TGCGCCAGCAGCTTTAGGACCCAGGGTCATGGCTACACCTTC.

V is TRBV7-2 and J is TRBJ2-1; 7 bases fit TRBD1. CDR1 and CDR2 from the germline V gene are SGHTA and FQGNSA. The CDR3 sequence is 16 residues long. J lost 9 bases, V lost 2 bases, and 13 bases had no gene match. CDR3: CASSLRAGGGLGEQFF. Here the CDR3 DNA reads TGTGCCAGCAGCTTACGGGCAGGGGGTGGCCTTGGTGAGCAGTTCTTC.

The chain links TRBV6-5 to TRBJ2-2, with a tentative D call TRBD2 (6 bases). CDR3 length: 14 residues. The ends were cut back, 3 bases at V and 6 bases at J, with 11 bases in the middle. Per germline, CDR1 MNHEY and CDR2 SVGAGI. CDR3: CASSYSSGSGELFF. CDR3 nucleotides: TGTGCCAGCAGTTATAGCAGCGGGTCCGGGGAGCTGTTTTTT.

This rearrangement joins TRBV29-1 to TRBJ2-5; 9 bases agree with TRBD1. The CDR3 has 14 residues. Germline values: CDR1 SQVTM, CDR2 ANQGSEA. With 0 bases clipped from V and 4 bases from J, the junction kept 3 bases outside the gene matches. CDR3 in DNA: TGCAGCGTTGAAGATACAGGGGGCGTAGAGACCCAGTACTTC. Its translation is CSVEDTGGVETQYF.

The genes are TRBV19 and TRBJ1-1, with D possibly being TRBD1 (6 bases). Germline V lookup: CDR1 LNHDA, CDR2 SQIVND (reference sequence). CDR3 length: 14 amino acids. V shed 3 bases and J shed 6 bases, with 14 bases lying between them. CDR3 loop: CASSISRGLSEAFF. The CDR3 DNA sequence: TGTGCCAGTAGTATTTCCAGGGGCCTATCTGAAGCTTTCTTT.

The chain is built from TRBV5-1 and TRBJ1-1; 7 nucleotides agree with TRBD1. CDR3 length: 18 amino acids. After removal of 3 bases from V and 2 bases from J, the junction contained 16 bases not matched to a gene. Germline V gene sequence: CDR1 SGHRS, CDR2 YFSETQ. CDR3 loop: CASSSRQGSSAKNTEAFF. CDR3 DNA sequence: TGCGCCAGCAGCTCAAGACAGGGTAGTTCGGCCAAAAACACTGAAGCTTTCTTT. The variable domain in full, completed from reference TRBV5-1 and TRBJ1-1, reads KAGVTQTPRYLIKTRGQQVTLSCSPISGHRSVSWYQQTPGQGLQFLFEYFSETQRNKGNFPGRFSGRQFSNSRSEMNVSTLELGDSALYLCASSSRQGSSAKNTEAFFGQGTRLTVV.

This clone has a single count. The CDR3 loop is CATSDLGQGWETQYF. As DNA, the CDR3 is TGTGCCACCAGTGATTTAGGCCAGGGCTGGGAGACCCAGTACTTC. V gene TRBV24-1 combines with J gene TRBJ2-5, with D perhaps matching TRBD1 (5 bases). V lost 1 base to trimming and J lost 5 bases, with 13 bases between them. This CDR3 has 15 amino acids. Germline V gene sequence: CDR1 KGHDR, CDR2 SFDVKD.

The chain employs TRBV7-2 and TRBJ2-7; 7 bases agree with TRBD2. The CDR3 runs 14 residues. Germline V gene data show CDR1 as SGHTA and CDR2 as FQGNSA. Trimming took 5 bases from V and 5 from J; bases not matched to a gene: 9. As DNA, the CDR3 is TGTGCCAGCAGCACAGCGGGGTGGTTCGACGAGCAGTACTTC. This codes for CASSTAGWFDEQYF.